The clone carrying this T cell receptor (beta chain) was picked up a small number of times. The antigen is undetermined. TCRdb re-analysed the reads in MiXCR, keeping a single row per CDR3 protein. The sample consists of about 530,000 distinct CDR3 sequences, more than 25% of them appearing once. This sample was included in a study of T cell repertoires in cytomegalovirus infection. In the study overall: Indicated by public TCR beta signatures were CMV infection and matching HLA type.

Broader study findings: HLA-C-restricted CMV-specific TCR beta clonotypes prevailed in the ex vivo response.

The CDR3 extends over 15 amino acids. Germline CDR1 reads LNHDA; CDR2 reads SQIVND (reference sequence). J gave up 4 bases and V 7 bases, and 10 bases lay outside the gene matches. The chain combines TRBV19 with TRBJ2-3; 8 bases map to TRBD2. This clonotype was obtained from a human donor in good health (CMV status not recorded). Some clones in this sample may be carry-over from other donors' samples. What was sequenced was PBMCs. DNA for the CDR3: TGTGCCAGTACGTTGAGCGGGAGTGGCGCAGATACGCAGTATTTT. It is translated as CASTLSGSGADTQYF.